This T cell receptor (beta chain) was obtained from a study of CD8 T cells in ankylosing spondylitis. Findings and limits, study-wide: Within ankylosing spondylitis blood, a TCR beta motif made up of several highly homologous variants appeared to be characteristic. The authors reported significant enrichment of disease-linked clones in matched ankylosing spondylitis synovial fluid. Relatively rare in peripheral blood, disease-linked clones were also CD8+. There were earlier reports of some motif variants in reactive arthritis synovial fluid and blood.

Trimming took 3 bases from V and 2 from J; bases not matched to a gene: 6. CDR1 SEHNR and CDR2 FQNEAQ come from the germline V gene (reference sequence). The CDR3 is 15 residues long. About this clonotype itself: Its antigen is unknown.

For TCR beta, libraries came from quantitative 5'-RACE with molecular barcodes. MiXCR, applied by TCRdb to the 5' RACE reads, yields one record per CDR3 protein. This sample has roughly 450,000 distinct CDR3 sequences, with more than 25% found just once. The clonotype originates from a male donor with ankylosing spondylitis. Sequenced material: blood, either unsorted or a sorted T cell fraction (not recorded which). V and J are TRBV7-9 and TRBJ1-1; 7 bases line up with TRBD1. The CDR3 coding sequence is TGTGCCAGCAGCTTGGAACAGGGGCACAACACTGAAGCTTTCTTT. It specifies CASSLEQGHNTEAFF.